What follows are 2 T cell receptor beta chains derived from one specimen sequenced in a study of blood T cells in healthy people across ages. Together with a sample-barcoded 5' primer, a J-beta primer mix was included in a second PCR lasting about 7 to 11 cycles. TCRdb reanalysed the 5' RACE reads using MiXCR and keeps one entry per CDR3 protein. The sample records fewer than 2 million distinct CDR3 sequences, roughly 43% being singletons. The sample comprised blood. The receptor set was obtained from a human donor in good health.

This chain uses TRBV7-9 with TRBJ2-5, with D possibly being TRBD2 (6 bases). The CDR3 runs to 15 residues. The V end lost 7 bases, the J end lost 5 bases, and 20 bases lay between the germline ends. Germline V gene data show CDR1 as SEHNR and CDR2 as FQNEAQ (reference sequence). CDR3 nucleotide sequence: TGTGCCAGCACTACACCGGGACGAGGAGGGGAGACCCAGTACTTC. Protein sequence: CASTTPGRGGETQYF. Complete variable domain (other parts from reference TRBV7-9 and TRBJ2-5): DTGVSQNPRHKITKRGQNVTFRCDPISEHNRLYWYRQTLGQGPEFLTYFQNEAQLEKSRLLSDRFSAERPKGSFSTLEIQRTEQGDSAMYLCASTTPGRGGETQYFGPGTRLLVL.

This clonotype turned up a few times. This sequence joins TRBV29-1 and TRBJ2-7, with D hard to call. The CDR3 length is 13 residues. Germline loops: CDR1 SQVTM, CDR2 ANQGSEA. Trimming removed 3 bases from V and 0 bases from J, with 9 bases in between. This CDR3 is CSVEKESSYEQYF. The DNA of the CDR3 is TGCAGCGTTGAGAAGGAGAGCTCCTACGAGCAGTACTTC.